Following are 29 T cell receptor beta chains from one sample sequenced in a study of identical twins. Each CDR3 protein gets one entry after TCRdb re-called the 5' RACE reads with MiXCR. Seen here are about 920,000 distinct CDR3 sequences, around an eighth observed once, and the top ten hold under 2%. In addition, the sample was reused for a study of yellow fever vaccine responses in identical twins.

The sequenced sample consisted of PBMCs. These receptors were taken from a woman aged 18-29 years in good health.

This clonotype was detected only a few times. The V call is TRBV5-1, the J call TRBJ1-1, with 10 bases matching TRBD1. The J segment lost 0 bases and the V segment lost 3 bases, leaving 11 bases of the junction unmatched. CDR1 and CDR2 from the germline V gene are SGHRS and YFSETQ. The CDR3 length is 18 residues. CDR3: CASSSPVGQGLMNTEAFF. The DNA for the CDR3 is TGCGCCAGCAGCTCCCCGGTGGGACAGGGGTTGATGAACACTGAAGCTTTCTTT.

Only a few counts were recorded for this clonotype. This chain uses TRBV12-3 or TRBV12-4 with TRBJ1-1; weak D call: TRBD1 (5 bases). This CDR3 has 12 residues. V lost 10 bases to trimming and J lost 6 bases, with 15 bases between them. The CDR3 region is CATNLGTAEAFF. The CDR3, as DNA: TGTGCCACTAACCTGGGGACCGCTGAAGCTTTCTTT.

The chain carries TRBV7-6 and TRBJ1-1; TRBD1 matches 10 bases. The V gene's germline CDR1 is SGHVS and CDR2 FNYEAQ. The trim removed 7 bases at V and 1 base at J, leaving 6 bases unmatched. The CDR3 consists of 15 residues. The CDR3 here is CASNFRTGGNTEAFF. DNA for the CDR3: TGTGCCAGCAACTTTCGGACAGGGGGGAACACTGAAGCTTTCTTT.

This clonotype was counted between two and nine times. V usage is TRBV7-2 and J usage is TRBJ1-1, with 11 bases lining up with TRBD1. This CDR3 region has 15 residues. Germline CDR1 reads SGHTA; CDR2 reads FQGNSA. J gave up 4 bases and V 5 bases, and 6 bases lay outside the gene matches. For the CDR3, the DNA is TGTGCCAGCAGCACCGGGACAGGGGGGTCCACTGAAGCTTTCTTT. Translated: CASSTGTGGSTEAFF.

This clonotype was counted between two and nine times. The chain links TRBV5-1 to TRBJ1-2; D uncertain. Trimming removed 0 bases from V and 5 bases from J, with 20 bases in between. This CDR3 is built from 17 residues. Per germline, CDR1 SGHRS and CDR2 YFSETQ. This CDR3 is CASSLESLNVDLYGYTF. As DNA, the CDR3 is TGCGCCAGCAGCTTGGAATCCCTAAATGTGGACCTTTATGGCTACACCTTC.

In the case of this clonotype: A much larger clone differs by one base, so this may be a read error. This sequence joins TRBV20-1 and TRBJ2-1; 11 bases align to TRBD2. The CDR3 runs to 14 residues. V shed 3 bases and J 5 bases; nucleotides not matched to a gene: 3. In germline, CDR1 is DFQATT, CDR2 SNEGSKA (reference sequence). CDR3 DNA: TGCAGTGCTAGGGGACTAGCGGTTAACAATGAGCAGTTCTTC. Translation gives CSARGLAVNNEQFF.

This rearrangement joins TRBV7-9 to TRBJ1-4; D is uncertain. Germline V gene data show CDR1 as SEHNR and CDR2 as FQNEAQ (reference sequence). The CDR3 is made up of 14 amino acids. V was cut by 5 bases and J by 4 bases, with 11 bases left in between. The CDR3 loop is CASSNDFLNEKLFF. CDR3 bases: TGTGCCAGCAGCAACGACTTTCTTAATGAAAAACTGTTTTTT.

The rearrangement uses TRBV28 and TRBJ2-7; 7 bases are a match to TRBD2. The CDR3 consists of 16 residues. The germline V gene encodes CDR1 MDHEN and CDR2 SYDVKM. Trimming cost V 3 bases and J 5 bases; bases outside gene matches: 13. The CDR3 protein is CASSLFGVGGINEQYF. CDR3 bases: TGTGCCAGCAGTTTGTTTGGGGTCGGGGGGATCAACGAGCAGTACTTC.

This clonotype was picked up a small number of times. V gene TRBV3-1 combines with J gene TRBJ2-1; D might be TRBD2 (5 bases). The CDR3 has 15 amino acids. CDR1 and CDR2 (germline): LGHDT, YNNKEL (reference sequence). Deletions cut 4 bases from V and 7 bases from J, with 17 bases between. The CDR3: CASSPLGKRRNEQFF. The CDR3 DNA reads TGTGCCAGCAGCCCCTTGGGAAAGCGGAGAAATGAGCAGTTCTTC.

The V gene is TRBV29-1, the J gene TRBJ2-1; TRBD1 matches at 12 bases. CDR3 size: 16 residues. V was clipped by 4 bases and J by 6 bases; unmatched bases: 10. Germline V gene lookup returns CDR1 SQVTM and CDR2 ANQGSEA. CDR3 DNA sequence: TGCAGCGTTGTGGATAGTGGGACAGGGGGCGGCAATGAGCAGTTCTTC. The encoded protein is CSVVDSGTGGGNEQFF.

The chain uses TRBV3-1 and TRBJ2-5; D not certain. The CDR3 length is 15 residues. Trimming removed 1 base at V and 2 bases at J, with 11 bases between. Looked up from germline, CDR1 is LGHDT and CDR2 is YNNKEL (reference sequence). The CDR3 sequence: CASSQVRIHQETQYF. CDR3 DNA sequence: TGTGCCAGCAGCCAAGTTCGGATACATCAAGAGACCCAGTACTTC.

This sequence joins TRBV20-1 and TRBJ2-2; D not resolved. The CDR3 covers 14 residues. The V end lost 0 bases, the J end lost 3 bases, and 8 bases lay between the germline ends. The germline CDR1 and CDR2 sequences are DFQATT and SNEGSKA (reference sequence). CDR3 protein: CSARDSLDTGELFF. CDR3 nucleotides: TGCAGTGCTAGAGATTCCCTCGACACCGGGGAGCTGTTTTTT.

The V and J genes are TRBV20-1 and TRBJ2-1, with 7 bases aligning to TRBD2. CDR1 and CDR2 (germline): DFQATT, SNEGSKA (reference sequence). V shed 3 bases, J shed 6 bases, and the junction held 8 bases outside the gene matches. The CDR3 is 14 amino acids. The CDR3, as DNA: TGCAGTGCTAGGACAGCGGGAAGGGTCAATGAGCAGTTCTTC. It is translated as CSARTAGRVNEQFF.

The chain is built from TRBV6-1 and TRBJ1-1; D possibly corresponds to TRBD1 (5 bases). The CDR3 contains 15 residues. V was trimmed by 10 bases and J by 1 base, leaving 19 bases between them. CDR1 MNHNS and CDR2 SASEGT come from the germline V gene. The CDR3 here is CATLLLPGGNTEAFF. CDR3 in DNA: TGTGCCACACTCCTCCTCCCCGGGGGGAACACTGAAGCTTTCTTT.

This clonotype was seen a few times. This chain joins TRBV6-1 and TRBJ2-1, with TRBD2 matching 13 bases. Germline trimming cut 3 bases from V and 7 bases from J; bases unmatched to any gene: 3. The CDR3 has 15 amino acids. Per germline, CDR1 MNHNS and CDR2 SASEGT. CDR3 sequence reads: CASSDGTSGKNEQFF. DNA of the CDR3: TGTGCCAGCAGTGACGGGACTAGCGGGAAGAATGAGCAGTTCTTC.

This clonotype was detected a few times. The chain recombines TRBV10-3 with TRBJ2-1; D not resolved. The germline V gene encodes CDR1 ENHRY and CDR2 SYGVKD. The CDR3 totals 13 residues. V gave up 2 bases and J gave up 8 bases, with 10 bases separating them. The CDR3 spells CAISEKPHDEQFF. The CDR3 DNA reads TGTGCCATCAGTGAGAAGCCTCACGATGAGCAGTTCTTC.

In its sample, this clonotype was seen a few times. This chain links TRBV12-3 or TRBV12-4 with TRBJ2-7; 7 bases agree with TRBD1. This CDR3 is built from 15 residues. V lost 4 bases to trimming and J lost 0 bases; unmatched junction nucleotides: 6. CDR3 amino acids: CASSWGQMGSYEQYV. CDR3 DNA: TGTGCCAGCAGTTGGGGACAGATGGGCTCCTACGAGCAGTACGTC.

This chain links TRBV6-1 with TRBJ2-7; 8 bases agree with TRBD1. V lost 5 bases, J lost 2 bases, and 2 bases stayed unmatched. The germline CDR1 and CDR2 sequences are MNHNS and SASEGT. This CDR3 region has 13 residues. Here the CDR3 DNA reads TGTGCCAGCAGTATGACAGGGGCCTACGAGCAGTACTTC. This sequence encodes CASSMTGAYEQYF.

J is TRBJ1-5 and V is TRBV12-3 or TRBV12-4, with 7 bases that match TRBD1. V shed 6 bases, J shed 6 bases, and the junction held 11 bases outside the gene matches. The CDR3 totals 15 residues. The DNA of the CDR3 is TGTGCCAGCAGCTCCCGAGGAGGGGGCTTTCAGCCCCAGCATTTT. This codes for CASSSRGGGFQPQHF.

The V call is TRBV29-1, the J call TRBJ2-1, with D possibly being TRBD1 or TRBD2 (5 bases each). V lost 7 bases and J 3 bases, leaving 22 bases between the germline ends. The CDR3 is 16 residues long. Germline-derived CDR1 and CDR2 are SQVTM and ANQGSEA. CDR3 nucleotide sequence: TGCAGCGCTACGTCCGCCGGGGCCCTATACTACAATGAGCAGTTCTTC. Translating gives CSATSAGALYYNEQFF.

The sample holds many counts of this clonotype. The chain recombines TRBV7-9 with TRBJ1-1; TRBD1 matches at 7 bases. The CDR3 has 15 amino acids. J lost 1 base, V lost 4 bases, and 6 bases had no gene match. The germline V gene encodes CDR1 SEHNR and CDR2 FQNEAQ (reference sequence). The CDR3 here is CASSSTGQKNTEAFF. Written as DNA, the CDR3 is TGTGCCAGCAGCTCAACGGGACAGAAGAACACTGAAGCTTTCTTT. Full variable domain (missing parts from reference TRBV7-9 and TRBJ1-1): DTGVSQNPRHKITKRGQNVTFRCDPISEHNRLYWYRQTLGQGPEFLTYFQNEAQLEKSRLLSDRFSAERPKGSFSTLEIQRTEQGDSAMYLCASSSTGQKNTEAFFGQGTRLTVV.

The chain is built from TRBV6-5 and TRBJ2-2; D uncertain. Trimming took 7 bases from V and 3 from J, leaving 18 bases between them. Germline V gives CDR1 MNHEY, CDR2 SVGAGI. The CDR3 totals 16 residues. The CDR3 DNA reads TGTGCCAGCATTTTTAAAGGGTTAACGTACACCGGGGAGCTGTTTTTT. Translated: CASIFKGLTYTGELFF.

V usage is TRBV11-3 and J usage is TRBJ2-3; D tentatively fits TRBD1 or TRBD2 (5 bases each). Germline V lookup: CDR1 SGHNT, CDR2 YENEEA. The CDR3 totals 15 residues. V gave up 0 bases and J gave up 5 bases, with 12 bases separating them. CDR3 in DNA: TGTGCCAGCAGCTTAGATCCCGGGACGCGAGATACGCAGTATTTT. Amino acid sequence: CASSLDPGTRDTQYF.

This clonotype has just a few counts. This chain links TRBV24-1 with TRBJ1-1; 9 nucleotides agree with TRBD1. There are 14 residues in the CDR3. Trimming removed 8 bases from V and 4 bases from J; junction bases left unmatched: 7. Germline V CDR1 and CDR2: KGHDR, SFDVKD. The CDR3 coding sequence is TGTGCCACCACTAAGGGACAGGGCAGCACTGAAGCTTTCTTT. This codes for CATTKGQGSTEAFF.

The rearrangement links TRBV10-3 to TRBJ2-1, with D maybe TRBD2 (6 bases). V gave up 10 bases and J gave up 0 bases, with 19 bases separating them. CDR1 is ENHRY and CDR2 is SYGVKD in the germline V gene. This CDR3 is built from 16 residues. The CDR3 spells CATTPASVSSYNEQFF. The CDR3, as DNA: TGTGCCACGACCCCTGCTAGCGTCAGCTCCTACAATGAGCAGTTCTTC.

There are a few counts of this clonotype. The chain couples TRBV6-5 to TRBJ2-1, with TRBD2 identical over 13 bases. Germline V gives CDR1 MNHEY, CDR2 SVGAGI. Unmatched junction bases numbered 9, after V lost 4 bases and J lost 9 bases. The CDR3 runs to 16 residues. As DNA, the CDR3 is TGTGCCAGCAGTTCCCCAGGACTAGCGGGAGCTGCTGAGCAGTTCTTC. Protein product: CASSSPGLAGAAEQFF.

The chain uses TRBV5-1 and TRBJ2-3; 13 nucleotides agree with TRBD2. The CDR3 has 21 amino acids. Germline trimming cut 4 bases from V and 3 bases from J; bases unmatched to any gene: 20. Germline CDR1 SGHRS, CDR2 YFSETQ. CDR3 bases: TGCGCCAGCAGCCCTCTACCGGGACTAGCGGGAAGAGCATTGGGTACAGATACGCAGTATTTT. Its protein is CASSPLPGLAGRALGTDTQYF.

This clonotype was recorded many times. The V and J genes are TRBV11-2 and TRBJ2-2; D not certain. Germline CDR1 SGHAT, CDR2 FQNNGV. Trimming cost V 1 base and J 2 bases, with 2 bases left between them. There are 13 residues in the CDR3. The CDR3 protein is CASSLVNTGELFF. CDR3 DNA: TGTGCCAGCAGCTTAGTTAACACCGGGGAGCTGTTTTTT.

The table lists this clonotype with a few counts. V usage is TRBV6-1 and J usage is TRBJ2-5; 11 bases are shared with TRBD1. The CDR3 has 16 amino acids. Germline V gene data show CDR1 as MNHNS and CDR2 as SASEGT. J gave up 4 bases and V 6 bases, and 10 bases lay outside the gene matches. The DNA for the CDR3 is TGTGCCAGCAGCCTACGGTCGGGACAGGGGGTAGAGACCCAGTACTTC. Protein: CASSLRSGQGVETQYF.